The TCR beta chain described here comes from a study of regulatory T cells in long-lasting Graves disease. HTBI primers from iRepertoire and Arm-PCR of CDR3 regions yielded the TCR beta libraries. In the original processing: Identification across samples found some 60 TRBV and some 15 TRBJ segments. In TCRdb, the multiplex PCR reads were re-called with MiXCR into one record per CDR3 protein. The V and J calls were not made by the authors but by TCRdb's processing. The table lists about 240,000 distinct CDR3 sequences, around 20% of them singletons. Germline V gene data show CDR1 as MNHEY and CDR2 as SVGAGI. This CDR3 has 15 amino acids. With 2 bases clipped from V and 6 bases from J, the junction kept 5 bases outside the gene matches. Indicated time point: newly diagnosed GD, antithyroid drugs for less than 3 months. PBMCs were the source of the RNA used for TCR sequencing. Graves' disease was diagnosed by American Thyroid Association guidelines.

The study's findings and limits: Persistent disease preferred TRBV28, TRBJ1-2 and TRBJ2-5; new disease, TRBV20-1 and TRBJ2-1. Persistent patients had more shared public clonotypes (2,741) than new patients (about 970).

On this clonotype itself: Its matching antigen is unknown.

This TCR derives from a female donor with Graves disease. The gene calls are TRBV6-5 and TRBJ2-3, with 10 bases lining up with TRBD2. The specimen comprised peripheral blood mononuclear cells (PBMCs), sampled at new diagnosis, from a patient treated with antithyroid drugs. Written as DNA, the CDR3 is TGTGCCAGCAGTTACCGAGCGGGAGGGCGGGATACGCAGTATTTT. Encoded protein: CASSYRAGGRDTQYF.